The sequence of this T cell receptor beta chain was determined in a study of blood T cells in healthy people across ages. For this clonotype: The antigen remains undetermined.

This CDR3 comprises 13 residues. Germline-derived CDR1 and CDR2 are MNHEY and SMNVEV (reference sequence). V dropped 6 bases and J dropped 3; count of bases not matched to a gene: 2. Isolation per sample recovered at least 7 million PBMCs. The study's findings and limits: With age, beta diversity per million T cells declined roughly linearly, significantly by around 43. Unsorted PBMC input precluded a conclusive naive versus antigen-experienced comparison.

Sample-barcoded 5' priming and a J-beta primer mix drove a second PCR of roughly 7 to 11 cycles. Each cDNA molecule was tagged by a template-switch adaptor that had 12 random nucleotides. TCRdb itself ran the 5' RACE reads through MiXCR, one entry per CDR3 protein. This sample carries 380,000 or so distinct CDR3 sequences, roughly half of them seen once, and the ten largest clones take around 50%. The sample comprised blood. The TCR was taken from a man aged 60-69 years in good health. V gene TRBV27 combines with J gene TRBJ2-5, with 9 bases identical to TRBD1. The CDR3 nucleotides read TGTGCCAGCAGACAGGGGGCGAAAGAGACCCAGTACTTC. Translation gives CASRQGAKETQYF.